The present T cell receptor beta chain was sequenced within a study of blood T cell repertoires in COVID-19. As for the study in general: COVID-19 samples from acute and convalescent phases originated in the United States, Italy and Spain.

In the original analysis: Reference gene primer amplification gave nucleated cell count estimates. The method was immunoSEQ multiplex PCR; TCRdb's version includes in-frame clones alone and lacks a portion of them. V and J calls plus clone size are reproduced from that table; the DNA served to infer D and trimming. The sample records fewer than 350,000 clones, about 91% being singletons. The V gene's germline CDR1 is SGHDT and CDR2 YYEEEE. V shed 3 bases, J shed 2 bases, and the junction held 3 bases outside the gene matches. This CDR3 has 14 residues. The chain employs TRBV5-6 and TRBJ2-7, with TRBD1 matching 9 bases. The sequenced sample consisted of peripheral blood. This TCR derives from a man aged 30-40 years with COVID-19, enrolled during active disease. Here the CDR3 reads CASSSRQGAYEQYF. The CDR3, as DNA: TGTGCCAGCAGCTCCCGACAGGGGGCCTACGAGCAGTACTTC.